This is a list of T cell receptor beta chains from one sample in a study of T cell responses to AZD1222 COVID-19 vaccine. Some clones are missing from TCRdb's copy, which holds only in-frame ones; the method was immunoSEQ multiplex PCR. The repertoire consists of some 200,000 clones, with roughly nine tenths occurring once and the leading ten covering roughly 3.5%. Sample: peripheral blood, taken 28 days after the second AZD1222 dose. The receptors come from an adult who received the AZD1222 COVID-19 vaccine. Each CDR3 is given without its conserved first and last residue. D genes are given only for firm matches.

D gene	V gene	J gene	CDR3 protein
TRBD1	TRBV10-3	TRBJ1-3	AIKRGLEGNTIY
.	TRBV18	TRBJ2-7	ASSRGDAISYEQY
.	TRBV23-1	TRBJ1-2	ASSQGTFLGGYT
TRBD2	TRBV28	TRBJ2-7	ASSFAGAGYEQY
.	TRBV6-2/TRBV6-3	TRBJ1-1	ASSLDATPIQAF
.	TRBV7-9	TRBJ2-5	ASSLSRAGVGETQY
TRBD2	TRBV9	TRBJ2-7	ASSGPGLGTEQY
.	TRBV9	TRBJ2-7	ASSPRPEQY
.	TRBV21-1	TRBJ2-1	ASSKVAGRTNEQF
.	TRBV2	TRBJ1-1	ASSGAGVRLNTEAF
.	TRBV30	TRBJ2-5	ACGDVGETQY
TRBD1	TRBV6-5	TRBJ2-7	ASRRDRGYEQY
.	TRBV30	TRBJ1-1	AWRRGSGTEAF
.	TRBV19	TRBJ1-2	ASSTDINYGYT
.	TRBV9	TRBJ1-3	ASSDPTGLSGNTIY
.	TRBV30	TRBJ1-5	AWSLAGASNQPQH
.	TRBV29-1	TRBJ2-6	SVEGGANVLT
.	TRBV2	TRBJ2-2	ASSDRAAGELF
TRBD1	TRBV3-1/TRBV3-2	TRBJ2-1	ASSLWTGGNEQF
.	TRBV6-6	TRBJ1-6	ASRGQTYNSPLH
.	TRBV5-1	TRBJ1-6	ASSLGTGSPLH
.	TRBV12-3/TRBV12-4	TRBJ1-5	ASSLGRYQPQH
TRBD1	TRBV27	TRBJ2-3	ASSWDRGRTDTQY
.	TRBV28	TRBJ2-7	ASSFRGPTPYEQY
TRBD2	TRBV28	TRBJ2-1	ASHGIRGEF
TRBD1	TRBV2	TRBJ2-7	ASSGNRDRASYEQY
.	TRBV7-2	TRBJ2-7	ASSSTTGREQY
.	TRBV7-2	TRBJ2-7	ASGLVWQSYEQY
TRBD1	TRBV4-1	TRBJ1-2	ASSQEGTGGYGYT
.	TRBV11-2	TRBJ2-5	ASSLRGLTTETQY
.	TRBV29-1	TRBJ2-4	SVEEVEKLAKNIQY
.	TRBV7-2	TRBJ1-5	ASSLKGGQPQH
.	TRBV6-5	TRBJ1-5	ASSSSPGQPQH
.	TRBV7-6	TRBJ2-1	ASKASPGLYNEQF
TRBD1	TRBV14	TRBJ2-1	ASSQEILGLDRLYNEQF
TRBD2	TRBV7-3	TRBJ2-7	ASSLAAGVSYEQY
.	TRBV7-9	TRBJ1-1	ASISTVNTEAF
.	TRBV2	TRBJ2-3	ASSESGGGWYTDTQY
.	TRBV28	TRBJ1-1	ASSRVDSTEAF
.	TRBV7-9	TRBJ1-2	ASSSPTSNYGYT
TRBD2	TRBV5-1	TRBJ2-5	ASSSGLAARETQY
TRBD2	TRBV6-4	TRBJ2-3	ASGSGLASTDTQY
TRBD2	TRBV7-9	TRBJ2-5	ASSLGRLAGVVETQY